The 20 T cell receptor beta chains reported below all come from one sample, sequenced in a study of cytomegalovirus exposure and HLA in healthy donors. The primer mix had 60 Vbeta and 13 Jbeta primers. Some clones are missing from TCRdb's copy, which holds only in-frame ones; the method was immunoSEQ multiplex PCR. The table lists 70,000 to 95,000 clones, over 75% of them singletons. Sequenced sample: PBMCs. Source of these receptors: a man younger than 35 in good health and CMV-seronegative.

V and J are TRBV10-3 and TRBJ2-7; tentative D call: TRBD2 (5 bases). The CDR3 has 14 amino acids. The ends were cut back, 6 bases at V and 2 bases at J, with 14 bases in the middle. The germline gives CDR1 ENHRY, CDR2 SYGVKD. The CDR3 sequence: CAISPGIETYEQYF. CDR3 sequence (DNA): TGTGCCATCAGCCCCGGGATAGAGACCTACGAGCAGTACTTC.

DNA of the CDR3: TGTGCCAGCAGCGTAGCAGGAGGGAACTACGAGCAGTACTTC. Its translation: CASSVAGGNYEQYF. The V and J genes are TRBV9 and TRBJ2-7, with D possibly TRBD2 on 6 matching bases. CDR1 and CDR2 from the germline V gene are SGDLS and YYNGEE. V was cut by 0 bases and J by 3 bases, with 10 bases left in between. The CDR3 length is 14 residues. Based on the CDR3 plus reference TRBV9 and TRBJ2-7, the full variable domain is DSGVTQTPKHLITATGQRVTLRCSPRSGDLSVYWYQQSLDQGLQFLIQYYNGEERAKGNILERFSAQQFPDLHSELNLSSLELGDSALYFCASSVAGGNYEQYFGPGTRLTVT.

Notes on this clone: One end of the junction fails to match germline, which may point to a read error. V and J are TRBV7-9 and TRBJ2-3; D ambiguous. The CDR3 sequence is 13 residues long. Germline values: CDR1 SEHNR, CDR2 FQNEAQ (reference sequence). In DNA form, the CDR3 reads TGTGCCAGCAGCTTAGGGCGCACAGATGCGCAGTATTTT. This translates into CASSLGRTDAQYF.

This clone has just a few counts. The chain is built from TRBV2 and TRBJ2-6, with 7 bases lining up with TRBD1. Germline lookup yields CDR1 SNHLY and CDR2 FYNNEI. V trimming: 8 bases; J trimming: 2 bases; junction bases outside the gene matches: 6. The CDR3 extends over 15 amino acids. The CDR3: CASVKGAPGANVLTF. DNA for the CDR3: TGTGCCAGCGTAAAGGGGGCGCCTGGGGCCAACGTCCTGACTTTC.

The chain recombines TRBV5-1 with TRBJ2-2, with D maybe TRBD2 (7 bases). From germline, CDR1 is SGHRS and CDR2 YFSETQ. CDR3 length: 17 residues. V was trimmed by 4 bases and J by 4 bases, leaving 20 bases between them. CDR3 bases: TGCGCCAGCAGCACAGAGCGCGGGGGCCGGGTCACCGGGGAGCTGTTTTTT. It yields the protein CASSTERGGRVTGELFF.

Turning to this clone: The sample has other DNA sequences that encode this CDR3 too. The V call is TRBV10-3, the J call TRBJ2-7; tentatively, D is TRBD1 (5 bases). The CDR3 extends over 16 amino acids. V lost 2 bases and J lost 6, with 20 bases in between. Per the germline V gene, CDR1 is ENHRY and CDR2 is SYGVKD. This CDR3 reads CAISEAAGQGPREQYF. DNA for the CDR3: TGTGCCATCAGTGAGGCGGCAGGGCAGGGTCCTCGCGAGCAGTACTTC.

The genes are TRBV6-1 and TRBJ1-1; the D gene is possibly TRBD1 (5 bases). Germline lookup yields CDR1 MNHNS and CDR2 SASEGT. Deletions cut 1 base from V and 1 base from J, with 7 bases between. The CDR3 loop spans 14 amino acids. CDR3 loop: CASSEGGENTEAFF. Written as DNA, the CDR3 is TGTGCCAGCAGTGAAGGGGGCGAGAACACTGAAGCTTTCTTT.

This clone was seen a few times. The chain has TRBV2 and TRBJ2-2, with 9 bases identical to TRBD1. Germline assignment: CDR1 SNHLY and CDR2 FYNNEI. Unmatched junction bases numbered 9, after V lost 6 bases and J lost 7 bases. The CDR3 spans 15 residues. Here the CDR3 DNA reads TGTGCCAGCAGCGTTGACAGGGGGAAGGACGGGGAGCTGTTTTTT. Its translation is CASSVDRGKDGELFF.

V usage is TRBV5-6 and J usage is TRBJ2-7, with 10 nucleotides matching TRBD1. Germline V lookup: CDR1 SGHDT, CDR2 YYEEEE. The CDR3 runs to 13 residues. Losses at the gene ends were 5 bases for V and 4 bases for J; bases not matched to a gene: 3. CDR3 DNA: TGTGCCAGCAGGGGACAGGGGATATACGAGCAGTACTTC. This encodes CASRGQGIYEQYF.

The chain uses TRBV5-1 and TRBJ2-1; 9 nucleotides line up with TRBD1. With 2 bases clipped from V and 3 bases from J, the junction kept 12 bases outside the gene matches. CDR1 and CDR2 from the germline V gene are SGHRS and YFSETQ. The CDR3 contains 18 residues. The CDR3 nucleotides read TGCGCCAGCAGCTTTCCCGGACAGGGGTTCTTCGACTACAATGAGCAGTTCTTC. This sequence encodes CASSFPGQGFFDYNEQFF.

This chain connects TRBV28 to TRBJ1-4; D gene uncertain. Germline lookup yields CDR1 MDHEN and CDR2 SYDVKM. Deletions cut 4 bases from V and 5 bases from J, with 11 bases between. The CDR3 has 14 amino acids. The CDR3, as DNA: TGTGCCAGCAGTTCTCCGGACTCCAATGAAAAACTGTTTTTT. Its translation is CASSSPDSNEKLFF.

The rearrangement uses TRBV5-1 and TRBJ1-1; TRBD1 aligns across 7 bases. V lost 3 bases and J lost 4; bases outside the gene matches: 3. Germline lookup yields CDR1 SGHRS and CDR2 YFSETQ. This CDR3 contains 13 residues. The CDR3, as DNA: TGCGCCAGCAGCTCTCAGGGGGGCACTGAAGCTTTCTTT. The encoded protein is CASSSQGGTEAFF.

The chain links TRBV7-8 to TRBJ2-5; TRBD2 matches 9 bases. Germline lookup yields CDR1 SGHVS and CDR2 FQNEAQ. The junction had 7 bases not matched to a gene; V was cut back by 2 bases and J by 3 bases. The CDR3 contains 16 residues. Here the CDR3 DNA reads TGTGCCAGCAGCTTATCGCGGGCGGGGGGGGAAGAGACCCAGTACTTC. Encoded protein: CASSLSRAGGEETQYF.

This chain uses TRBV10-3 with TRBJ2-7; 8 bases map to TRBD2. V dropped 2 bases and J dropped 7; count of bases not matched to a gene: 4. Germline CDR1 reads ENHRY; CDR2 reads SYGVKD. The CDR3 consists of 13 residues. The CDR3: CAISEGGGLEQYF. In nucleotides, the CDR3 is TGTGCCATCAGTGAGGGCGGGGGGTTAGAGCAGTACTTC.

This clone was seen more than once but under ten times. CDR3 loop: CASSPGALNTEAFF. CDR3 nucleotide sequence: TGTGCCAGCAGCCCTGGGGCCTTGAACACTGAAGCTTTCTTT. The chain combines TRBV7-9 with TRBJ1-1, with TRBD1 as a possible D gene (5 bases). Trimming removed 5 bases from V and 0 bases from J, with 10 bases in between. The germline gives CDR1 SEHNR, CDR2 FQNEAQ (reference sequence). The CDR3 consists of 14 residues.

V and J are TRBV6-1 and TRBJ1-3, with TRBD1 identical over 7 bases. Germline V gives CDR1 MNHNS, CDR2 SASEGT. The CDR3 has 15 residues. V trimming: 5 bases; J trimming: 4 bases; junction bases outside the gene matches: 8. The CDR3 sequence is CASSSTGLRGNTIYF. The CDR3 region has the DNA TGTGCCAGCAGTTCGACAGGGTTGAGGGGAAACACCATATATTTT.

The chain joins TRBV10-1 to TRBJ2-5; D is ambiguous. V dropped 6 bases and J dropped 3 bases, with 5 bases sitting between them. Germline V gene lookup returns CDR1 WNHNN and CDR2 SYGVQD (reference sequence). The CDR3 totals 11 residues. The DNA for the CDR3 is TGCGCCAGCAGGCGGAAAGAGACCCAGTACTTC. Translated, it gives CASRRKETQYF.

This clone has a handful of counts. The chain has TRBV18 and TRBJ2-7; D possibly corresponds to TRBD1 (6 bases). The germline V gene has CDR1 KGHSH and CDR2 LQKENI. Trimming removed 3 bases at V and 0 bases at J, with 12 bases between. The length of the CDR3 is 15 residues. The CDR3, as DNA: TGTGCCAGCTCACCTAAAGGACAGCACTCCTACGAGCAGTACTTC. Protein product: CASSPKGQHSYEQYF.

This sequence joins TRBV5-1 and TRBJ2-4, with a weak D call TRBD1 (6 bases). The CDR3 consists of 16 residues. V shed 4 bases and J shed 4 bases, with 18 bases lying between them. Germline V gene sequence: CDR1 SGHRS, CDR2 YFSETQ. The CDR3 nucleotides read TGCGCCAGCAGCCGCGAGGGGGACCGAAGAAAAAACATTCAGTACTTC. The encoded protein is CASSREGDRRKNIQYF.

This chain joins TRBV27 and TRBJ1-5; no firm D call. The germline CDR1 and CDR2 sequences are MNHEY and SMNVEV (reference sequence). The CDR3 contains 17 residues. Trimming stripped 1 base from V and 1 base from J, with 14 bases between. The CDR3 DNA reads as TGTGCCAGCAGTTTATTGGAGGAGGTTTTGAGCAATCAGCCCCAGCATTTT. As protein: CASSLLEEVLSNQPQHF.